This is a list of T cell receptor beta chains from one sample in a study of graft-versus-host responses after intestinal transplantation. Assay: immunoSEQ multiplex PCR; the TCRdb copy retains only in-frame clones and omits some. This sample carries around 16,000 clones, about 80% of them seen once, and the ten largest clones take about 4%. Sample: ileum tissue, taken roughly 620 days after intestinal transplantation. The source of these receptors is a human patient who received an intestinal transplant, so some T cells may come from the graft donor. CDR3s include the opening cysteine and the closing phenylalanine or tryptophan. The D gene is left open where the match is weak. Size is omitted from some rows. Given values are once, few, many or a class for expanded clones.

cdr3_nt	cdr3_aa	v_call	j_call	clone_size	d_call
TGCGCCAGCAGCCAAGAACGGCGGGGGGGCCTCCGCACAGATACGCAGTATTTT	CASSQERRGGLRTDTQYF	TRBV4-1	TRBJ2-3	-	TRBD2
TGTGCCAGCAGCTTTGTGACAGAAGACGAGCAGTACTTC	CASSFVTEDEQYF	TRBV5-4	TRBJ2-7	-	-
TGCAGCGTGTACCTCCCCACAGATACGCAGTATTTT	CSVYLPTDTQYF	TRBV29-1	TRBJ2-3	few	-
TGTGCCAGCAGCTTGGGCCGAAAAGGCCTGAACACAGATACGCAGTATTTT	CASSLGRKGLNTDTQYF	TRBV11-2	TRBJ2-3	-	-
TGCGCCAGCAGCTTGAGTTCTGGCCTCCTCGGGAATGAAAAACTGTTTTTT	CASSLSSGLLGNEKLFF	TRBV5-1	TRBJ1-4	-	-
TGTGCCAGCAGGGCACTACAGGGGGGAGAGACCCAGTACTTC	CASRALQGGETQYF	TRBV5-6	TRBJ2-5	-	TRBD1
TGTGCCAGTAGTCCGAGTTTAGCTAACTATGGCTACACCTTC	CASSPSLANYGYTF	TRBV19	TRBJ1-2	-	-
TGCGCCAGCAGCTGGGACAGTAGCACAGATACGCAGTATTTT	CASSWDSSTDTQYF	TRBV10-1	TRBJ2-3	-	TRBD1
TGTGCCAGCAGCGCGGCCGAAAATGGAAACACCATATATTTT	CASSAAENGNTIYF	TRBV9	TRBJ1-3	few	-
TGTGCCATCACCTCCGGGACAGGGTCCTACGAGCAGTACTTC	CAITSGTGSYEQYF	TRBV10-3	TRBJ2-7	-	TRBD1
TGTGCCTGGAGTGCCGCTTTCAATCAGCCCCAGCATTTT	CAWSAAFNQPQHF	TRBV30	TRBJ1-5	-	-
TGTGCCAGCAGAGACAGGGTAGCGCAGTATTTT	CASRDRVAQYF	TRBV25-1	TRBJ2-3	-	TRBD1
TGTGCCAGAAGCTCGAACCAATTCTTGCCGGGACAGGGGTCCTACAATGAGCAGTTCTTC	CARSSNQFLPGQGSYNEQFF	TRBV5-3	TRBJ2-1	-	TRBD1
TGTGCCAGCTCACCAACAGGACAGGGAGGCACCGGGGAGCTGTTTTTT	CASSPTGQGGTGELFF	TRBV18	TRBJ2-2	-	TRBD1
TGTGCCAGCAGCCTCCGAGGACTAGCGGTAACAGATACGCAGTATTTT	CASSLRGLAVTDTQYF	TRBV9	TRBJ2-3	-	TRBD2
TGCGCCAGCAGCCAGAACACTGAAGCTTTCTTT	CASSQNTEAFF	TRBV4-1	TRBJ1-1	-	-
TGTGCCAGCATCCTGACAGGACGGGGCACAGATACGCAGTATTTT	CASILTGRGTDTQYF	TRBV7-9	TRBJ2-3	-	-
TGCGCCAGCAGCTCCGGGATTCAAGAGACCCAGTACTTC	CASSSGIQETQYF	TRBV5-1	TRBJ2-5	-	-
TGTGCCAGCAGTTACCGCGGGGGAAGCTACGAGCAGTACTTC	CASSYRGGSYEQYF	TRBV6-5	TRBJ2-7	-	TRBD2
TGTGCCAGCAGCCCCCTTTATCTCAAGGCGGCCCAGTACTTC	CASSPLYLKAAQYF	TRBV9	TRBJ2-5	-	-
TGCGCCAGCAGCCAAGCCTCACCGACAGGCAGGACCCCCTATGGCTACACCTTC	CASSQASPTGRTPYGYTF	TRBV4-1	TRBJ1-2	-	-
TGTGCCAGTAGTATACTGGCGAGCAATCAGCCCCAGCATTTT	CASSILASNQPQHF	TRBV19	TRBJ1-5	-	-
TGTGCCAGCAGCAGGAGTGGGGGATTTTGTGGCTACACCTTC	CASSRSGGFCGYTF	TRBV21-1	TRBJ1-2	-	-
TGTGCCAGCAGCGTAGATACAGGTCCTTCCTACGAGCAGTACTTC	CASSVDTGPSYEQYF	TRBV9	TRBJ2-7	-	-
TGCGCCAGCAGAATAGGGGGCGCGAACACTGAAGCTTTCTTT	CASRIGGANTEAFF	TRBV5-1	TRBJ1-1	-	TRBD1
TGTGCCAGCAGCTTGGATTCGGGAGGGGCTAATTCACCCCTCCACTTT	CASSLDSGGANSPLHF	TRBV5-6	TRBJ1-6	-	-
TGTGCTAGTGGTTTGGCGCAGGGAACTGAAGCTTTCTTT	CASGLAQGTEAFF	TRBV12-5	TRBJ1-1	-	-
TGTGCCAGTAGAAAGCAGGGGGCATCCTACAATGAGCAGTTCTTC	CASRKQGASYNEQFF	TRBV19	TRBJ2-1	-	TRBD1